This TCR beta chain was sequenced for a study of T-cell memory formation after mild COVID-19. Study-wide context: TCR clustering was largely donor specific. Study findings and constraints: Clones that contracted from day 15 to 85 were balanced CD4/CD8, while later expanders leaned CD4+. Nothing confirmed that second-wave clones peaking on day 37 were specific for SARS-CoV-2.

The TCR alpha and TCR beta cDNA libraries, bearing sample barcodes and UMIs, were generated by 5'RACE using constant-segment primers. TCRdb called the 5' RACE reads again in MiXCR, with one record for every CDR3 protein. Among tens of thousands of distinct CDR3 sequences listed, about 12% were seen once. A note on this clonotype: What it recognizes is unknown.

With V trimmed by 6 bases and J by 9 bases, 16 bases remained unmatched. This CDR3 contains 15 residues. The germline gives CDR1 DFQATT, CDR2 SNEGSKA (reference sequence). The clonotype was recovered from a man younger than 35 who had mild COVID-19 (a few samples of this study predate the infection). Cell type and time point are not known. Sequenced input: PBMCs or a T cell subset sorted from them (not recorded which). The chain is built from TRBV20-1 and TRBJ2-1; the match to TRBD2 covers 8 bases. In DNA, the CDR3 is TGCAGTGCCCCCGAACCGGGACTAGTATGGAGTGAGCAGTTCTTC. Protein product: CSAPEPGLVWSEQFF.